The 30 T cell receptor beta chains below come from one sample, sequenced in a study of control samples from healthy donors and cancer patients. Sequenced by immunoSEQ multiplex PCR; TCRdb stores in-frame clones only, minus some. The sample yields about 89,000 clones, 85% to 90% seen once. The sequencing input was blood. The receptors here all came from a woman aged 40 to 50 in good health.

The count of this clone is one. CDR3 DNA sequence: TGTGCCAGCTCACCTCAGAACAGGGTTAGCACAGATACGCAGTATTTT. Translating gives CASSPQNRVSTDTQYF. The rearrangement joins TRBV18 to TRBJ2-3, with D possibly TRBD1 on 6 matching bases. Germline values: CDR1 KGHSH, CDR2 LQKENI. Trimming stripped 3 bases from V and 0 bases from J, with 13 bases between. This CDR3 contains 16 residues.

This chain joins TRBV24-1 and TRBJ2-1; TRBD1 matches 7 bases. This CDR3 contains 15 residues. Germline trimming cut 4 bases from V and 8 bases from J; bases unmatched to any gene: 10. Per the germline V gene, CDR1 is KGHDR and CDR2 is SFDVKD. CDR3 in DNA: TGTGCCACCAGTGACCTAGACGGGACAGTGCATGAGCAGTTCTTC. Protein: CATSDLDGTVHEQFF.

V and J are TRBV4-3 and TRBJ2-3; tentative D call: TRBD2 (6 bases). The ends were cut back, 1 base at V and 2 bases at J, with 7 bases in the middle. CDR3 length equals 14 residues. CDR1 is LGHNA, CDR2 YSLEER, per germline. The CDR3 DNA reads as TGCGCCAGCAGCCAAGGACTAGACACAGATACGCAGTATTTT. It is translated as CASSQGLDTDTQYF.

This clone was seen more than once but under ten times. This chain links TRBV9 with TRBJ2-2; tentative D call: TRBD2 (6 bases). Trimming cost V 0 bases and J 6 bases, with 9 bases left between them. The germline V gene encodes CDR1 SGDLS and CDR2 YYNGEE. The CDR3 spans 14 residues. Written as DNA, the CDR3 is TGTGCCAGCAGCGTAGAAGGGGAGGCCGGGGAGCTGTTTTTT. This sequence encodes CASSVEGEAGELFF. Combining the CDR3 with reference TRBV9 and TRBJ2-2 gives the whole variable domain DSGVTQTPKHLITATGQRVTLRCSPRSGDLSVYWYQQSLDQGLQFLIQYYNGEERAKGNILERFSAQQFPDLHSELNLSSLELGDSALYFCASSVEGEAGELFFGEGSRLTVL.

The chain couples TRBV30 to TRBJ1-2, with D unclear. CDR3 size: 13 residues. Germline loops: CDR1 GTSNPN, CDR2 SVGIG (reference sequence). The V end lost 0 bases, the J end lost 6 bases, and 11 bases lay between the germline ends. The CDR3 region has the DNA TGTGCCTGGAGTGTAAATCAAAAGGATGGCTACACCTTC. This codes for CAWSVNQKDGYTF. The full variable domain, completed using reference TRBV30 and TRBJ1-2, is SQTIHQWPATLVQPVGSPLSLECTVEGTSNPNLYWYRQAAGRGLQLLFYSVGIGQISSEVPQNLSASRPQDRQFILSSKKLLLSDSGFYLCAWSVNQKDGYTFGSGTRLTVV.

The genes are TRBV5-6 and TRBJ2-1; TRBD2 agrees at 14 bases. The CDR3 consists of 17 residues. V lost 4 bases to trimming and J lost 4 bases; unmatched junction nucleotides: 7. Germline V gives CDR1 SGHDT, CDR2 YYEEEE. CDR3 sequence: CASSGGLAGGLYNEQFF. As DNA, the CDR3 is TGTGCCAGCAGCGGAGGACTAGCGGGGGGACTATACAATGAGCAGTTCTTC.

V is TRBV6-6 and J is TRBJ1-3; a possible D gene is TRBD1 (5 bases). Germline V gene sequence: CDR1 MNHNY, CDR2 SVGAGI (reference sequence). Trimming cost V 4 bases and J 5 bases, with 9 bases left between them. This CDR3 comprises 13 residues. CDR3 sequence: CASSWEDRNTIYF. The CDR3 DNA sequence: TGTGCCAGCAGTTGGGAGGACAGAAACACCATATATTTT.

This chain uses TRBV20-1 with TRBJ2-7, with TRBD1 as a possible D gene (5 bases). V was clipped by 7 bases and J by 6 bases, with 13 bases between them. This CDR3 has 11 amino acids. From germline, CDR1 is DFQATT and CDR2 SNEGSKA (reference sequence). The CDR3 loop is CSVSSGLEQYF. Written as DNA, the CDR3 is TGCAGTGTTAGTTCAGGGCTCGAGCAGTACTTC.

The chain links TRBV24-1 to TRBJ2-5; 9 bases match TRBD1. With V trimmed by 4 bases and J by 5 bases, 10 bases remained unmatched. The CDR3 length is 16 residues. Germline lookup yields CDR1 KGHDR and CDR2 SFDVKD. The CDR3 protein is CATSEPTGGMFETQYF. CDR3 coding DNA: TGTGCCACCAGTGAACCCACAGGGGGCATGTTTGAGACCCAGTACTTC.

The chain joins TRBV6-5 to TRBJ2-7; perhaps D is TRBD1 or TRBD2 (5 bases each). This CDR3 comprises 14 residues. Trimming left V 5 bases short and J 0 bases short, with 11 bases between. Germline V gene sequence: CDR1 MNHEY, CDR2 SVGAGI. The CDR3 loop reads CASSRAGSSYEQYF. The DNA of the CDR3 is TGTGCCAGCAGTCGGGCAGGGAGCTCCTACGAGCAGTACTTC.

This sequence joins TRBV27 and TRBJ1-6, with D possibly being TRBD1 (6 bases). The CDR3 has 17 residues. Germline V gene lookup returns CDR1 MNHEY and CDR2 SMNVEV (reference sequence). V was clipped by 4 bases and J by 7 bases, with 20 bases between them. The CDR3 coding sequence is TGTGCCAGCAGTTCCCGGACCTCTTGGGACACGAATTCACCCCTCCACTTT. Translating it yields CASSSRTSWDTNSPLHF.

The chain recombines TRBV5-1 with TRBJ1-1; the D gene is possibly TRBD1 (5 bases). The CDR3 contains 16 residues. Germline CDR1 reads SGHRS; CDR2 reads YFSETQ. V lost 4 bases and J 5 bases, leaving 21 bases between the germline ends. CDR3: CASSLLTTQGRTEAFF. DNA for the CDR3: TGCGCCAGCAGCCTACTAACAACTCAGGGTAGGACTGAAGCTTTCTTT.

CDR3 protein: CASSLPGGNGYTF. Here the CDR3 DNA reads TGTGCCAGCAGCTTGCCCGGGGGAAATGGCTACACCTTC. The chain combines TRBV7-2 with TRBJ1-2; TRBD1 might be the D (5 bases). Trimming took off 3 bases at V and 6 bases at J, with 11 bases between the two ends. The CDR3 contains 13 residues. The germline V gene encodes CDR1 SGHTA and CDR2 FQGNSA.

J is TRBJ1-1 and V is TRBV6-5; D is uncertain. In germline, CDR1 is MNHEY, CDR2 SVGAGI. V lost 5 bases, J lost 2 bases, and 6 bases lay in between. The CDR3 covers 12 residues. The CDR3 region has the DNA TGTGCCAGCAGTCAGAGTAACACTGAAGCTTTCTTT. Translated, it gives CASSQSNTEAFF.

The gene calls are TRBV24-1 and TRBJ2-7; D unresolved. The ends were cut back, 2 bases at V and 4 bases at J, with 8 bases in the middle. CDR1 KGHDR and CDR2 SFDVKD come from the germline V gene. The CDR3 has 13 amino acids. The CDR3: CATSDWGSYEQYF. The CDR3 bases are TGTGCCACCAGTGATTGGGGAAGTTACGAGCAGTACTTC.

V gene TRBV30 combines with J gene TRBJ1-3; D unclear. The CDR3 sequence is 12 residues long. Germline loops: CDR1 GTSNPN, CDR2 SVGIG (reference sequence). Trimming removed 8 bases at V and 0 bases at J, with 8 bases between. CDR3 sequence reads: CALSGSGNTIYF. The DNA of the CDR3 is TGTGCCCTGTCCGGCTCTGGAAACACCATATATTTT.

The chain employs TRBV5-1 and TRBJ2-7; D might be TRBD1 (6 bases). CDR3 size: 14 residues. CDR1 is SGHRS, CDR2 YFSETQ, per germline. The V end lost 3 bases, the J end lost 0 bases, and 10 bases lay between the germline ends. The CDR3 loop is CASSSTGTSYEQYF. In DNA form, the CDR3 reads TGCGCCAGCAGCTCTACAGGGACCTCCTACGAGCAGTACTTC. Based on the CDR3 plus reference TRBV5-1 and TRBJ2-7, the full variable domain is KAGVTQTPRYLIKTRGQQVTLSCSPISGHRSVSWYQQTPGQGLQFLFEYFSETQRNKGNFPGRFSGRQFSNSRSEMNVSTLELGDSALYLCASSSTGTSYEQYFGPGTRLTVT.

The gene calls are TRBV6-6 and TRBJ1-5, with D possibly matching TRBD1 (5 bases). Germline assignment: CDR1 MNHNY and CDR2 SVGAGI (reference sequence). This CDR3 region has 14 residues. The V end was cut by 7 bases, the J end by 3 bases, with 13 bases between. CDR3 sequence: CASKDGAHNQPQHF. CDR3 bases: TGTGCCAGCAAGGATGGGGCCCACAATCAGCCCCAGCATTTT.

This chain links TRBV24-1 with TRBJ2-3, with a weak D call TRBD1 (5 bases). CDR3 length: 11 residues. The germline V and J ends were trimmed by 7 bases and 9 bases, with 10 bases remaining between them. Germline CDR1 and CDR2: KGHDR and SFDVKD. The CDR3, as DNA: TGTGCCACCAGCTCCCAGGGAACGCAGTATTTT. Translating gives CATSSQGTQYF.

The V gene is TRBV13, the J gene TRBJ2-1, with 12 bases aligning to TRBD1. The J segment lost 0 bases and the V segment lost 2 bases, leaving 8 bases of the junction unmatched. Per the germline V gene, CDR1 is PRHDT and CDR2 is FYEKMQ (reference sequence). The CDR3 has 19 amino acids. CDR3 sequence (DNA): TGTGCCAGCAGCTTACCGGGACAGGGGGCGGCTAGCTCCTACAATGAGCAGTTCTTC. Protein sequence: CASSLPGQGAASSYNEQFF.

The chain employs TRBV3-1 (or the pseudogene TRBV3-2) and TRBJ2-7; 10 nucleotides agree with TRBD2. Germline CDR1 and CDR2: LGHDT and YNNKEL (reference sequence). V lost 5 bases, J lost 0 bases, and 4 bases stayed unmatched. The CDR3 loop spans 15 amino acids. DNA of the CDR3: TGTGCCAGCAGCTTCGAGCGGGGGGGCTCCTACGAGCAGTACTTC. This gives the protein CASSFERGGSYEQYF.

CDR3 region: CSAQQSYGYTF. CDR3 nucleotides: TGCAGTGCCCAACAAAGCTATGGCTACACCTTC. The rearrangement uses TRBV20-1 and TRBJ1-2; no clear D gene. CDR3 size: 11 residues. Per the germline V gene, CDR1 is DFQATT and CDR2 is SNEGSKA (reference sequence). The germline V and J ends were trimmed by 6 bases and 4 bases, with 9 bases remaining between them.

V and J are TRBV7-3 and TRBJ2-1, with 8 bases that match TRBD2. The CDR3 covers 17 residues. The germline V gene has CDR1 SGHTA and CDR2 FQGTGA. The V and J ends lost 2 bases and 9 bases, in that order; junction bases with no gene match: 15. The CDR3 loop reads CASSLSASGTRLGEQFF. The CDR3, as DNA: TGTGCCAGCAGCTTATCCGCCTCCGGGACTAGGCTTGGTGAGCAGTTCTTC. Full variable domain (remainder filled in from reference TRBV7-3 and TRBJ2-1): GAGVSQTPSNKVTEKGKYVELRCDPISGHTALYWYRQSLGQGPEFLIYFQGTGAADDSGLPNDRFFAVRPEGSVSTLKIQRTERGDSAVYLCASSLSASGTRLGEQFFGPGTRLTVL.

The chain combines TRBV27 with TRBJ1-4, with D hard to call. V lost 1 base and J 0 bases, leaving 3 bases between the germline ends. The CDR3 totals 14 residues. The V gene's germline CDR1 is MNHEY and CDR2 SMNVEV (reference sequence). The CDR3 nucleotides are TGTGCCAGCAGTTTATGGGCAACTAATGAAAAACTGTTTTTT. This codes for CASSLWATNEKLFF.

The chain is built from TRBV5-1 and TRBJ2-1; D may correspond to TRBD1 or TRBD2 (5 bases each). This CDR3 has 15 amino acids. Trimming took 5 bases from V and 4 from J, leaving 16 bases between them. Per germline, CDR1 SGHRS and CDR2 YFSETQ. This CDR3 is CASRRDGFTYNEQFF. The CDR3 region has the DNA TGCGCCAGCAGACGGGACGGCTTTACGTACAATGAGCAGTTCTTC.

The chain joins TRBV6-2 or TRBV6-3 to TRBJ2-2; 11 nucleotides match TRBD2. Germline CDR1 MNHEY, CDR2 SVGEGT. CDR3 size: 15 residues. Trimming cost V 7 bases and J 6 bases; bases outside gene matches: 7. The CDR3 DNA reads TGTGCCAGCATCCCGACTAGCGGGGCCGCCGGGGAGCTGTTTTTT. Residues: CASIPTSGAAGELFF.

This clone was seen a handful of times. The gene calls are TRBV6-5 and TRBJ1-2; D may be TRBD1 (5 bases). The CDR3 totals 13 residues. Germline V gene lookup returns CDR1 MNHEY and CDR2 SVGAGI. The V end was cut by 6 bases, the J end by 2 bases, with 10 bases between. CDR3 amino acids: CASRIDSNYGYTF. In DNA form, the CDR3 reads TGTGCCAGCAGGATCGACAGCAACTATGGCTACACCTTC.

This sequence joins TRBV5-6 and TRBJ2-3; 8 positions match TRBD2. The CDR3 contains 19 residues. The V segment lost 4 bases and the J segment 0 bases; nucleotides outside the gene matches: 16. Germline loops: CDR1 SGHDT, CDR2 YYEEEE. CDR3 nucleotides: TGTGCCAGCAGCCCGATACCCGGGACTAGGAGGACTAGCACAGATACGCAGTATTTT. Its protein is CASSPIPGTRRTSTDTQYF.

A remark on this clone: The same CDR3 arises from other DNA sequences in this sample as well. The genes are TRBV6-5 and TRBJ2-3; D not certain. V lost 5 bases, J lost 6 bases, and 9 bases lay in between. Germline loops: CDR1 MNHEY, CDR2 SVGAGI. There are 12 residues in the CDR3. The CDR3 DNA sequence: TGTGCCAGCAGTCAATCTGGTGATACGCAGTATTTT. This codes for CASSQSGDTQYF.

This chain joins TRBV10-2 and TRBJ2-3, with D tentatively TRBD1 (6 bases). This CDR3 region has 14 residues. Germline-derived CDR1 and CDR2 are WSHSY and SAAADI. V dropped 6 bases and J dropped 4 bases, with 14 bases sitting between them. The DNA for the CDR3 is TGCGCCAGCAGCGGGACATTAGAGGCAGATACGCAGTATTTT. Protein: CASSGTLEADTQYF.